Shown below are 16 T cell receptor beta chains from a single sample sequenced in a study of T cell changes during pregnancy in multiple sclerosis. Sequencing was performed with immunoSEQ multiplex PCR; in TCRdb, only in-frame clones are kept and a portion is missing. The sample has 88,000 or so clones, about 91% seen once. This sample comprised peripheral blood, obtained before pregnancy. These receptors were collected from a female donor with multiple sclerosis, enrolled in a pregnancy study.

This clone was seen once. The CDR3 here is CASSFGWNTEAFF. In DNA form, the CDR3 reads TGCGCCAGCAGCTTCGGTTGGAACACTGAAGCTTTCTTT. The chain combines TRBV5-1 with TRBJ1-1; D unclear. Germline CDR1 and CDR2: SGHRS and YFSETQ. This CDR3 contains 13 residues. The germline V and J ends were trimmed by 2 bases and 1 base, with 6 bases remaining between them.

V is TRBV6-6 and J is TRBJ1-6; unclear D gene. Trimming removed 7 bases from V and 10 bases from J, with 14 bases in between. The CDR3 is 13 residues long. Germline V gives CDR1 MNHNY, CDR2 SVGAGI (reference sequence). CDR3: CASKEGTGSPLHF. The CDR3 region has the DNA TGTGCCAGCAAGGAGGGAACGGGCTCACCCCTCCACTTT.

This chain joins TRBV30 and TRBJ1-1, with TRBD1 matching 9 bases. This CDR3 contains 13 residues. J was trimmed by 8 bases and V by 3 bases; bases with no gene match: 7. Germline loops: CDR1 GTSNPN, CDR2 SVGIG (reference sequence). CDR3 in DNA: TGTGCCTGGAGAACCGAACAGGGGGCAGAAGCTTTCTTT. The encoded protein is CAWRTEQGAEAFF.

This clone has a handful of counts. The chain is built from TRBV29-1 and TRBJ1-1; D might be TRBD1 (5 bases). V was shortened by 7 bases and J by 0 bases, with 12 bases between the two germline ends. Per the germline V gene, CDR1 is SQVTM and CDR2 is ANQGSEA. This CDR3 comprises 13 residues. The CDR3 loop is CSASDTLNTEAFF. CDR3 bases: TGCAGCGCCTCGGACACTCTGAACACTGAAGCTTTCTTT. Using reference TRBV29-1 and TRBJ1-1 for the parts outside the CDR3, the full variable domain is SAVISQKPSRDICQRGTSLTIQCQVDSQVTMMFWYRQQPGQSLTLIATANQGSEATYESGFVIDKFPISRPNLTFSTLTVSNMSPEDSSIYLCSASDTLNTEAFFGQGTRLTVV.

V gene TRBV7-9 combines with J gene TRBJ2-7; maybe TRBD1 (6 bases). The CDR3 spans 17 residues. Looked up from germline, CDR1 is SEHNR and CDR2 is FQNEAQ (reference sequence). V lost 2 bases to trimming and J lost 3 bases, with 20 bases between them. The CDR3 loop reads CASSLLGSATGFYEQYF. CDR3 in DNA: TGTGCCAGCAGCTTATTAGGGTCGGCTACAGGGTTCTACGAGCAGTACTTC.

J is TRBJ1-6 and V is TRBV19; 7 bases line up with TRBD1. V dropped 6 bases and J dropped 7; count of bases not matched to a gene: 6. CDR1 is LNHDA, CDR2 SQIVND, per germline (reference sequence). The CDR3 covers 14 residues. This CDR3 is CASSHRGPNSPLHF. CDR3 sequence (DNA): TGTGCCAGTAGCCACAGGGGACCGAATTCACCCCTCCACTTT.

The rearrangement uses TRBV9 and TRBJ1-4; 9 nucleotides line up with TRBD1. The CDR3 loop spans 15 amino acids. The V gene end was trimmed by 4 bases and the J gene end by 8 bases; junction bases not matched to a gene: 9. The germline CDR1 and CDR2 sequences are SGDLS and YYNGEE. The CDR3 bases are TGTGCCAGCAGCCAAAGAGGGACAGGGTACGAAAAACTGTTTTTT. It encodes CASSQRGTGYEKLFF.

The chain couples TRBV13 to TRBJ1-4; TRBD1 aligns across 10 bases. The junction had 2 bases not matched to a gene; V was cut back by 3 bases and J by 7 bases. Germline V gives CDR1 PRHDT, CDR2 FYEKMQ (reference sequence). This CDR3 contains 14 residues. The CDR3 bases are TGTGCCAGCAGCTTCCGGGACAGGGGTGAAAAACTGTTTTTT. Translation: CASSFRDRGEKLFF.

The rearrangement joins TRBV6-1 to TRBJ1-1, with 7 positions matching TRBD1. The CDR3 consists of 14 residues. V was pared by 6 bases and J by 6 bases, with 10 bases of the junction left unmatched. Looked up from germline, CDR1 is MNHNS and CDR2 is SASEGT. The CDR3, as DNA: TGTGCCAGCAGCAGCGTCAGGGGGAGAGCTGAAGCTTTCTTT. It translates to CASSSVRGRAEAFF.

The chain recombines TRBV19 with TRBJ2-1; 9 nucleotides align to TRBD1. In germline, CDR1 is LNHDA, CDR2 SQIVND (reference sequence). This CDR3 contains 15 residues. Trimming cost V 3 bases and J 7 bases; bases outside gene matches: 7. CDR3 DNA sequence: TGTGCCAGTAGTATCCTGGGACAGGGAGGTAATGAGCAGTTCTTC. This sequence encodes CASSILGQGGNEQFF.

This clone was seen a few times. This rearrangement joins TRBV27 to TRBJ1-1; weak D call: TRBD1 (5 bases). The germline V and J ends were trimmed by 3 bases and 5 bases, with 10 bases remaining between them. CDR1 and CDR2 (germline): MNHEY, SMNVEV (reference sequence). The CDR3 is 13 residues long. As DNA, the CDR3 is TGTGCCAGCAGTTTCCGGGGGGAGACTGAAGCTTTCTTT. Encoded protein: CASSFRGETEAFF.

V is TRBV7-9 and J is TRBJ2-2; TRBD2 aligns across 10 bases. There are 16 residues in the CDR3. Trimming removed 5 bases from V and 5 bases from J; junction bases left unmatched: 8. The germline gives CDR1 SEHNR, CDR2 FQNEAQ (reference sequence). The CDR3 sequence is CASSLSLAGRTGELFF. The CDR3 DNA follows: TGTGCCAGCAGCCTATCACTAGCGGGGCGGACCGGGGAGCTGTTTTTT.

V and J are TRBV25-1 and TRBJ2-5; TRBD1 matches at 9 bases. Germline trimming cut 5 bases from V and 4 bases from J; bases unmatched to any gene: 8. CDR3 length equals 15 residues. Germline CDR1 reads MGHDK; CDR2 reads SYGVNS. The CDR3 DNA reads TGTGCCAGCAGTACACCGGGACAGGGAGGAGAGACCCAGTACTTC. Translating it yields CASSTPGQGGETQYF.

This clone was counted only a few times. This chain joins TRBV5-4 and TRBJ1-3; D not certain. Trimming removed 3 bases at V and 0 bases at J, with 7 bases between. Looked up from germline, CDR1 is SGHNT and CDR2 is YYREEE (reference sequence). This CDR3 region has 14 residues. In DNA form, the CDR3 reads TGTGCCAGCAGCTCACAGAGCTCTGGAAACACCATATATTTT. Its translation: CASSSQSSGNTIYF.

The V and J genes are TRBV6-1 and TRBJ1-5; 7 nucleotides agree with TRBD1. The CDR3 runs to 12 residues. Germline CDR1 reads MNHNS; CDR2 reads SASEGT. The trim removed 7 bases at V and 9 bases at J, leaving 6 bases unmatched. The CDR3 is CASTSDRPPQHF. The CDR3 DNA reads TGTGCCAGCACCTCGGACAGGCCGCCCCAGCATTTT.

The gene calls are TRBV25-1 and TRBJ2-2, with 9 bases aligning to TRBD1. Germline CDR1 reads MGHDK; CDR2 reads SYGVNS. The CDR3 sequence is 18 residues long. J gave up 7 bases and V 1 base, and 13 bases lay outside the gene matches. The CDR3 loop reads CASSEWTIGTGRDGELFF. In nucleotides, the CDR3 is TGTGCCAGCAGTGAATGGACGATAGGGACAGGGAGGGACGGGGAGCTGTTTTTT.